This TCR beta chain is from a study of identical twins. Carrying unique molecular identifiers, the cDNA also gained a universal primer site through template switching. TCRdb independently ran MiXCR on the 5' RACE reads; one entry per CDR3 protein. The data contain approximately 500,000 distinct CDR3 sequences, 20% to 25% of them singletons. General study results and limits: Abundant cord blood beta clonotypes carried fewer insertions; memory repertoires showed none.

Germline V gene data show CDR1 as MNHNS and CDR2 as SASEGT. Trimming took off 2 bases at V and 7 bases at J, with 12 bases between the two ends. The CDR3 covers 13 residues. About this clonotype: Antigen: not known.

These data are also associated with another study on T cells expressing NK-cell markers. That source adds: The share of CD8+ T cells held by dominant NKG2C+ clonotypes was roughly 1.0-8% in several donors.

The origin of this receptor is a woman between 18 and 29 years old in good health. Sequences were obtained from CD4+ T cells sorted from blood. The chain links TRBV6-1 to TRBJ2-7; D might be TRBD2 (5 bases). CDR3 residues: CASSEYEGLEQYF. CDR3 DNA sequence: TGTGCCAGCAGTGAATATGAGGGTCTAGAGCAGTACTTC.